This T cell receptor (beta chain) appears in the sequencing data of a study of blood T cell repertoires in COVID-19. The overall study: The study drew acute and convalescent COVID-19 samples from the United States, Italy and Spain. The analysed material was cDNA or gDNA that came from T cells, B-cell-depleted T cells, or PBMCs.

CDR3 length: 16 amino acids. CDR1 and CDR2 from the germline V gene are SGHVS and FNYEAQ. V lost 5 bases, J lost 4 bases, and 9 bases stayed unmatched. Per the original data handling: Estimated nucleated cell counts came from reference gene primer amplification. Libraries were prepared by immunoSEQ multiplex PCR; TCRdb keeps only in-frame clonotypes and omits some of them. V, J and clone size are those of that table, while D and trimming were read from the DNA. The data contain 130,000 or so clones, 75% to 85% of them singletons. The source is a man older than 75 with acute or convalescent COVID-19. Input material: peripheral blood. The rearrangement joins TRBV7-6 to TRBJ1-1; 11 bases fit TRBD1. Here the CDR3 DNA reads TGTGCCAGCAGCCCGATAACCGGGACAGGGGGCACTGAAGCTTTCTTT. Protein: CASSPITGTGGTEAFF.